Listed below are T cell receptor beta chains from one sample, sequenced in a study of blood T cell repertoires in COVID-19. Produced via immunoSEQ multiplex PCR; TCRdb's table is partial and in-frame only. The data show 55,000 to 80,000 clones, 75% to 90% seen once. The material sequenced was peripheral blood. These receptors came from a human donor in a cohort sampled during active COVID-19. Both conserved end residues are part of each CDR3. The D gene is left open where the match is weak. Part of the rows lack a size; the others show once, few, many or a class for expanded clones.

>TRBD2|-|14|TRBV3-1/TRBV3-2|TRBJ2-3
CASSHGLDSDTQYF
TGTGCCAGCAGCCACGGACTAGACTCAGATACGCAGTATTTT
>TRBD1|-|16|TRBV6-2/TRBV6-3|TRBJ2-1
CASSPSRTGRDNEQFF
TGTGCCAGCAGTCCATCTCGGACAGGGCGGGACAATGAGCAGTTCTTC
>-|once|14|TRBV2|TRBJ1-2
CASSETGLEGGYTF
TGTGCCAGCAGTGAAACGGGGTTAGAAGGTGGCTACACCTTC
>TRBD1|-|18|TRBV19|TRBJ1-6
CASSKGKTGANNNSPLHF
TGTGCCAGTAGTAAAGGGAAGACAGGGGCAAATAATAATTCACCCCTCCACTTT
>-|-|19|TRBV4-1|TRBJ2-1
CASSAGTGLAGAILNEQFF
TGCGCCAGCAGTGCCGGGACAGGGCTAGCGGGGGCGATACTCAATGAGCAGTTCTTC
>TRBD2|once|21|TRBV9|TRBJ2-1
CASSVSRRTSGGVISSNEQFF
TGTGCCAGCAGCGTAAGCCGACGGACTAGCGGGGGGGTCATATCGAGCAATGAGCAGTTCTTC
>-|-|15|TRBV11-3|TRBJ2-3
CASTQGGQDTDTQYF
TGTGCCAGCACTCAGGGGGGTCAGGATACAGATACGCAGTATTTT
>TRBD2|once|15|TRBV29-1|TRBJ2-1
CSVLGTSGEYNEQFF
TGCAGCGTCCTAGGGACTAGCGGGGAATACAATGAGCAGTTCTTC
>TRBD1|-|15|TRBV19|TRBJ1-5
CASSRTGGSNQPQHF
TGTGCCAGTAGTCGGACAGGGGGCAGCAATCAGCCCCAGCATTTT
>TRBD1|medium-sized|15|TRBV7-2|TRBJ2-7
CASSPGTGGRYEQYF
TGTGCCAGCAGCCCCGGGACAGGGGGACGCTACGAGCAGTACTTC
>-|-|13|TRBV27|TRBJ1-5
CASSTQGRQPQHF
TGTGCCAGCAGTACCCAGGGGCGGCAGCCCCAGCATTTT
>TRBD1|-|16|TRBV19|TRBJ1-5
CASSIGTAGGYQPQHF
TGTGCCAGTAGTATAGGAACGGCAGGGGGGTATCAGCCCCAGCATTTT